One sample yielded the 29 T cell receptor beta chains listed below, sequenced in a study of T cells after yellow fever vaccination. TCRdb reprocessed the 5' RACE reads via MiXCR and lists one record per CDR3 protein. The table has around 150,000 distinct CDR3 sequences, less than 9% seen once. The sample was CD4+ T cells sorted from PBMCs, taken about 5 days after the first yellow fever vaccination. The origin of the receptors is a man younger than 35 who received the YFV17D yellow fever vaccine.

The V and J genes are TRBV6-1 and TRBJ2-7; TRBD1 might be the D (6 bases). V gave up 6 bases and J gave up 3 bases, with 12 bases separating them. The germline gives CDR1 MNHNS, CDR2 SASEGT. This CDR3 spans 13 amino acids. The CDR3 nucleotides read TGTGCCAGCAGACCAGGACAGAGCTACGAGCAGTACGTC. This gives the protein CASRPGQSYEQYV.

V usage is TRBV12-5 and J usage is TRBJ2-2, with D tentatively TRBD2 (5 bases). The CDR3 runs 16 residues. Germline V CDR1 and CDR2: LGHNT, FRNRAP. V was shortened by 0 bases and J by 2 bases, with 10 bases between the two germline ends. The CDR3 region has the DNA TGTGCTAGTGGTTTGGTTCTTGGAGGAAACACCGGGGAGCTGTTTTTT. Its protein is CASGLVLGGNTGELFF.

This clonotype was recorded at least ten times. The V call is TRBV12-3 or TRBV12-4, the J call TRBJ2-3; no firm D call. The ends were cut back, 6 bases at V and 1 base at J, with 17 bases in the middle. This CDR3 has 16 amino acids. In nucleotides, the CDR3 is TGTGCCAGCAGGCCAGCTGGGCAGGCGGGCACAGATACGCAGTATTTT. This codes for CASRPAGQAGTDTQYF.

This clonotype was counted between two and nine times. The genes are TRBV6-4 and TRBJ1-1, with 9 bases matching TRBD1. CDR1 and CDR2 (germline): MRHNA, SNTAGT. CDR3 length: 14 amino acids. V was clipped by 6 bases and J by 5 bases; unmatched bases: 7. The CDR3 bases are TGTGCCAGCAGACTTAACAGGGGGCGGACTGAAGCTTTCTTT. Its protein product is CASRLNRGRTEAFF.

The CDR3 DNA sequence: TGTGCCAGCAGCATCGGACGGCACTATGGCTACACCTTC. It specifies CASSIGRHYGYTF. The chain uses TRBV5-4 and TRBJ1-2; D not certain. Trimming pared 4 bases from V and 3 bases from J, leaving 10 bases between. Germline V CDR1 and CDR2: SGHNT, YYREEE (reference sequence). The CDR3 sequence is 13 residues long. Filled out from reference TRBV5-4 and TRBJ1-2, the complete variable domain reads ETGVTQSPTHLIKTRGQQVTLRCSSQSGHNTVSWYQQALGQGPQFIFQYYREEENGRGNFPPRFSGLQFPNYSSELNVNALELDDSALYLCASSIGRHYGYTFGSGTRLTVV.

This clonotype was seen only a few times. The chain employs TRBV12-3 or TRBV12-4 and TRBJ1-1, with D maybe TRBD1 (5 bases). The V end lost 8 bases, the J end lost 6 bases, and 25 bases lay between the germline ends. There are 16 residues in the CDR3. The chain's CDR3 is CASCGGPVGGGSEAFF. The DNA for the CDR3 is TGTGCCAGCTGCGGGGGACCGGTTGGGGGAGGGTCTGAAGCTTTCTTT.

This clonotype has at least ten counts. The gene calls are TRBV12-3 or TRBV12-4 and TRBJ1-3; D gene ambiguous. V lost 3 bases and J 0 bases, leaving 6 bases between the germline ends. This CDR3 comprises 14 residues. In DNA form, the CDR3 reads TGTGCCAGCAGTTTGCGCCACTCTGGAAACACCATATATTTT. It encodes CASSLRHSGNTIYF.

This clonotype was observed a few times. The CDR3 DNA sequence: TGTGCCATCAGCCGGGCGTCACACCAGCCCCAGCATTTT. Its protein is CAISRASHQPQHF. This sequence joins TRBV10-3 and TRBJ1-5; D is unclear. Germline V gene lookup returns CDR1 ENHRY and CDR2 SYGVKD. Trimming removed 6 bases from V and 7 bases from J, with 13 bases in between. The CDR3 length is 13 residues.

This clonotype was detected ten times or more. The DNA of the CDR3 is TGCGCCAGCAGCTTGGTCAGCGGGGGGGCGACAGATACGCAGTATTTT. It specifies CASSLVSGGATDTQYF. J is TRBJ2-3 and V is TRBV5-1; 10 bases are a match to TRBD2. The length of the CDR3 is 16 residues. Germline loops: CDR1 SGHRS, CDR2 YFSETQ. The trim removed 0 bases at V and 3 bases at J, leaving 4 bases unmatched.

This clonotype occurred many times. The chain links TRBV7-9 to TRBJ2-1; possible D gene TRBD2, 5 bases. CDR3 length: 13 amino acids. Trimming left V 1 base short and J 7 bases short, with 8 bases between. CDR1 is SEHNR, CDR2 FQNEAQ, per germline (reference sequence). The CDR3 reads CASSLVGGNEQFF. The CDR3 nucleotides are TGTGCCAGCAGCTTAGTGGGCGGGAATGAGCAGTTCTTC.

This clonotype occurred a few times. This chain connects TRBV5-4 to TRBJ2-6; TRBD1 is a possible D gene (6 bases). Between the trimmed V and J ends, which lost 1 base and 9 bases, there was a span of 8 bases. Per the germline V gene, CDR1 is SGHNT and CDR2 is YYREEE (reference sequence). The CDR3 covers 13 residues. In nucleotides, the CDR3 is TGTGCCAGCAGCTTGTCGACAGGCAACGTCCTGACTTTC. Translation: CASSLSTGNVLTF.

The rearrangement links TRBV7-2 to TRBJ2-6; maybe TRBD2 (5 bases). Germline CDR1 SGHTA, CDR2 FQGNSA. Deletions cut 1 base from V and 0 bases from J, with 7 bases between. The CDR3 loop spans 16 amino acids. The CDR3 sequence: CASSLGRSSGANVLTF. The CDR3 bases are TGTGCCAGCAGCTTAGGGAGGAGCTCTGGGGCCAACGTCCTGACTTTC.

Comments on this clonotype: A much bigger clone sits one base away, suggesting this may be a read error. The V gene is TRBV10-3, the J gene TRBJ2-6; perhaps D is TRBD1 or TRBD2 (5 bases each). CDR1 and CDR2 (germline): ENHRY, SYGVKD. The CDR3 is made up of 14 amino acids. CDR3 loop: CAIRGSSGANVMTF. CDR3 nucleotide sequence: TGTGCCATCAGGGGGAGCTCTGGGGCCAACGTCATGACTTTC.

This clonotype was observed at least ten times. The chain couples TRBV5-4 to TRBJ2-3, with TRBD1 matching over 7 bases. Germline V CDR1 and CDR2: SGHNT, YYREEE (reference sequence). The CDR3 runs 15 residues. With V trimmed by 0 bases and J by 1 base, 2 bases remained unmatched. The CDR3 nucleotides read TGTGCCAGCAGCTTGGGCGACAGGGGCACAGATACGCAGTATTTT. This encodes CASSLGDRGTDTQYF.

CDR3 region: CASSQDINPLGQPQHF. The CDR3 DNA reads as TGCGCCAGCAGCCAAGATATCAATCCATTGGGGCAGCCCCAGCATTTT. The gene calls are TRBV4-1 and TRBJ1-5; D not resolved. The V end lost 0 bases, the J end lost 7 bases, and 16 bases lay between the germline ends. The CDR3 sequence is 16 residues long. Germline lookup yields CDR1 MGHRA and CDR2 YSYEKL.

This chain uses TRBV5-1 with TRBJ2-7, with TRBD1 matching 11 bases. This CDR3 is built from 14 residues. Germline loops: CDR1 SGHRS, CDR2 YFSETQ. With V trimmed by 7 bases and J by 4 bases, 7 bases remained unmatched. The CDR3 reads CASVGGQGEYEQYF. The CDR3 coding sequence is TGCGCCAGCGTCGGGGGACAGGGGGAATACGAGCAGTACTTC. The whole variable domain, filled in from reference TRBV5-1 and TRBJ2-7, reads KAGVTQTPRYLIKTRGQQVTLSCSPISGHRSVSWYQQTPGQGLQFLFEYFSETQRNKGNFPGRFSGRQFSNSRSEMNVSTLELGDSALYLCASVGGQGEYEQYFGPGTRLTVT.

This clonotype was observed many times. The chain has TRBV12-3 or TRBV12-4 and TRBJ1-4; D uncertain. V lost 6 bases and J 10 bases, leaving 24 bases between the germline ends. There are 16 residues in the CDR3. The chain's CDR3 is CASRGPPSGEAAKLFF. As DNA, the CDR3 is TGTGCCAGCAGAGGTCCCCCCTCCGGGGAAGCTGCAAAACTGTTTTTT.

This chain connects TRBV14 to TRBJ2-5, with D possibly matching TRBD1 (6 bases). Trimming stripped 3 bases from V and 7 bases from J, with 9 bases between. Germline values: CDR1 SGHDN, CDR2 FVKESK. The CDR3 sequence is 12 residues long. The CDR3 is CASSQGRGTQYF. In DNA, the CDR3 is TGTGCCAGCAGCCAGGGCAGGGGGACCCAGTACTTC.

The chain uses TRBV7-2 and TRBJ1-1; D not certain. CDR3 length: 14 residues. CDR1 is SGHTA and CDR2 is FQGNSA in the germline V gene. The germline V and J ends were trimmed by 4 bases and 5 bases, with 14 bases remaining between them. The CDR3 DNA is TGTGCCAGCAGCTCATTCGGAGGTGGGACTGAAGCTTTCTTT. This sequence encodes CASSSFGGGTEAFF.

A few counts support this clonotype. The V and J genes are TRBV4-3 and TRBJ1-1; possible D gene TRBD1, 6 bases. The CDR3 contains 15 residues. CDR1 and CDR2 (germline): LGHNA, YSLEER. The V gene lost 2 bases and the J gene lost 3 bases, with 13 bases spanning the gap. The CDR3 loop is CASSQQIQGDTEAFF. The CDR3 DNA is TGCGCCAGCAGCCAACAAATACAGGGCGACACTGAAGCTTTCTTT.

There are a few counts of this clonotype. V and J are TRBV12-3 or TRBV12-4 and TRBJ1-3; D remains unclear. The CDR3 has 15 residues. Trimming removed 3 bases from V and 0 bases from J, with 9 bases in between. In nucleotides, the CDR3 is TGTGCCAGCAGTTTCGCGGGGAGCTCTGGAAACACCATATATTTT. The encoded protein is CASSFAGSSGNTIYF.

This clonotype was seen more than once but under ten times. The chain uses TRBV6-2 or TRBV6-3 and TRBJ1-1, with 7 bases identical to TRBD1. Per germline, CDR1 MNHEY and CDR2 SVGEGT. This CDR3 has 14 amino acids. V lost 5 bases, J lost 3 bases, and 6 bases stayed unmatched. CDR3 sequence reads: CASSLTGMDTEAFF. The CDR3 DNA is TGTGCCAGCAGTCTGACAGGGATGGACACTGAAGCTTTCTTT.

This clonotype has at least ten counts. V gene TRBV7-3 combines with J gene TRBJ2-3; 8 bases map to TRBD1. With V trimmed by 3 bases and J by 2 bases, 4 bases remained unmatched. The CDR3 consists of 15 residues. The germline V gene has CDR1 SGHTA and CDR2 FQGTGA. The CDR3 nucleotides read TGTGCCAGCAGCTTTAGACAGGGGCCCACAGATACGCAGTATTTT. Translated, it gives CASSFRQGPTDTQYF.

This clonotype was recorded many times. Germline is not matched at one junction end, which may reflect a read error. The CDR3 DNA is TGTGCCGCCAGTGACAGCACTGGAAACACCATATATTTT. It is translated as CAASDSTGNTIYF. V and J are TRBV24-1 and TRBJ1-3; tentative D call: TRBD1 (5 bases). The CDR3 length is 13 residues. Germline values: CDR1 KGHDR, CDR2 SFDVKD.

This sequence joins TRBV30 and TRBJ1-5; D is uncertain. Trimming left V 2 bases short and J 2 bases short, with 22 bases between. Germline CDR1 is GTSNPN and CDR2 is SVGIG (reference sequence). The CDR3 contains 18 residues. CDR3 sequence (DNA): TGTGCCTGGAGTTCAAGCCGAGTACCGGGGAAGGGCAATCAGCCCCAGCATTTT. Encoded protein: CAWSSSRVPGKGNQPQHF.

The gene calls are TRBV28 and TRBJ2-2; TRBD1 aligns across 9 bases. This CDR3 comprises 14 residues. The V segment lost 5 bases and the J segment 6 bases; nucleotides outside the gene matches: 4. Germline loops: CDR1 MDHEN, CDR2 SYDVKM. The CDR3 spells CASSRTGEAGELFF. The CDR3, as DNA: TGTGCCAGCAGTCGGACAGGGGAGGCCGGGGAGCTGTTTTTT. The full variable domain, in which reference TRBV28 and TRBJ2-2 provide the parts outside the CDR3, is DVKVTQSSRYLVKRTGEKVFLECVQDMDHENMFWYRQDPGLGLRLIYFSYDVKMKEKGDIPEGYSVSREKKERFSLILESASTNQTSMYLCASSRTGEAGELFFGEGSRLTVL.

This clonotype has just a few counts. The V call is TRBV18, the J call TRBJ1-1, with D unclear. There are 14 residues in the CDR3. Germline V gives CDR1 KGHSH, CDR2 LQKENI. Trimming stripped 4 bases from V and 1 base from J, with 10 bases between. CDR3 sequence: CASSQTVQNTEAFF. The CDR3 DNA is TGTGCCAGCTCACAGACGGTCCAGAACACTGAAGCTTTCTTT.

At least ten counts were recorded for this clonotype. V gene TRBV7-8 combines with J gene TRBJ2-5; the D gene is possibly TRBD1 (7 bases). Germline values: CDR1 SGHVS, CDR2 FQNEAQ. The V end was cut by 1 base, the J end by 6 bases, with 12 bases between. The CDR3 spans 14 residues. CDR3 loop: CASSLDRGLQTQYF. The CDR3 DNA reads as TGTGCCAGCAGCTTAGACAGGGGACTCCAGACCCAGTACTTC.

This clonotype was recorded at least ten times. V gene TRBV4-1 combines with J gene TRBJ2-3; 10 bases match TRBD2. The length of the CDR3 is 15 residues. J was trimmed by 1 base and V by 2 bases; bases with no gene match: 0. CDR1 MGHRA and CDR2 YSYEKL come from the germline V gene. CDR3 sequence (DNA): TGCGCCAGCAGCCAAACTAGCGGGGGCACAGATACGCAGTATTTT. It specifies CASSQTSGGTDTQYF.